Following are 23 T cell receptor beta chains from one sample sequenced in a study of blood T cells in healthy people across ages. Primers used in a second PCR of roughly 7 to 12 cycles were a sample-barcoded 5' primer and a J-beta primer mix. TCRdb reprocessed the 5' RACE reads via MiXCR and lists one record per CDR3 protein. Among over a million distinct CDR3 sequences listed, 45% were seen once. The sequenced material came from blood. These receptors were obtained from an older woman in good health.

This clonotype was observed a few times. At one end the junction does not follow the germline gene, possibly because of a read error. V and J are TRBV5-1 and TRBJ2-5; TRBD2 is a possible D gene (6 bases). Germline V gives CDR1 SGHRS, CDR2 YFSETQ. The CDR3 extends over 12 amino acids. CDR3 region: CAGSLAGETQYF. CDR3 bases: TGCGCCGGCAGCTTGGCGGGGGAGACCCAGTACTTC. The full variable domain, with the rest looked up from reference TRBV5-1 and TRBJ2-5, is KAGVTQTPRYLIKTRGQQVTLSCSPISGHRSVSWYQQTPGQGLQFLFEYFSETQRNKGNFPGRFSGRQFSNSRSEMNVSTLELGDSALYLCAGSLAGETQYFGPGTRLLVL.

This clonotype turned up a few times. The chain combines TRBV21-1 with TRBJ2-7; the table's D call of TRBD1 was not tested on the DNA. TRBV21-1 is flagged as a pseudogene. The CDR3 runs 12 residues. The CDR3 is CASSNTVWEQYF. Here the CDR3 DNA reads TGTGCCAGCAGCAACACTGTCTGGGAGCAGTACTTC.

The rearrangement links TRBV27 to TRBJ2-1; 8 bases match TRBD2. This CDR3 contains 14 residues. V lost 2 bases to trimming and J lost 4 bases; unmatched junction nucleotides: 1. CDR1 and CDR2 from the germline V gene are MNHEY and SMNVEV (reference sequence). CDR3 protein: CASSLSGRYNEQFF. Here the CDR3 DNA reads TGTGCCAGCAGTTTAAGCGGGAGATACAATGAGCAGTTCTTC.

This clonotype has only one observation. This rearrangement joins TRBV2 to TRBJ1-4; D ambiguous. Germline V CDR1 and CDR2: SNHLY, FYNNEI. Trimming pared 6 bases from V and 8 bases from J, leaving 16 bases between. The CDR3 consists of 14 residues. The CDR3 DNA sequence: TGTGCCAGCAGGTCTCTTTCAGAGGGCGAAAAACTGTTTTTT. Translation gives CASRSLSEGEKLFF.

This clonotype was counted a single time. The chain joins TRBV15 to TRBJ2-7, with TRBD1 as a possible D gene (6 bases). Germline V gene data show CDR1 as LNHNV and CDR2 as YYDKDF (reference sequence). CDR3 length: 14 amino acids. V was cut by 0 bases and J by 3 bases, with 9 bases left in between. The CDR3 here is CATSRESGDYEQYF. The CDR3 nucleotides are TGTGCCACCAGCAGAGAGTCAGGGGACTACGAGCAGTACTTC.

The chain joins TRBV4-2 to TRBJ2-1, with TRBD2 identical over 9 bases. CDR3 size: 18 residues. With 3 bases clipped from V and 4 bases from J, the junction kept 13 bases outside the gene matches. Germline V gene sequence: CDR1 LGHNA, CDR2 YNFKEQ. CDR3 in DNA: TGTGCCAGCAGCCAGAATACCGTCCTAGCGGGGCTTTACAATGAGCAGTTCTTC. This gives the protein CASSQNTVLAGLYNEQFF.

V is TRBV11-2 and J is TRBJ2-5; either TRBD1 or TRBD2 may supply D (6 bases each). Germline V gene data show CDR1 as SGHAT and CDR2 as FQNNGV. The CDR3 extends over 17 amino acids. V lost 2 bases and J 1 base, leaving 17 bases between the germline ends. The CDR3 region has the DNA TGTGCCAGCAGCTTAATTGGAGGGGGGCGAGCCCAAGAGACCCAGTACTTC. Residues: CASSLIGGGRAQETQYF. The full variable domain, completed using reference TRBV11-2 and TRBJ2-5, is EAGVAQSPRYKIIEKRQSVAFWCNPISGHATLYWYQQILGQGPKLLIQFQNNGVVDDSQLPKDRFSAERLKGVDSTLKIQPAKLEDSAVYLCASSLIGGGRAQETQYFGPGTRLLVL.

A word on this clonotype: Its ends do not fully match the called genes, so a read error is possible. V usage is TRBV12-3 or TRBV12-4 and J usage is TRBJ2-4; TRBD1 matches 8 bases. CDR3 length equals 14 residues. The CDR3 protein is CASSLTGAGNTQYF. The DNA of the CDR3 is TGTGCCAGCAGTTTGACAGGGGCGGGGAACACTCAGTACTTC.

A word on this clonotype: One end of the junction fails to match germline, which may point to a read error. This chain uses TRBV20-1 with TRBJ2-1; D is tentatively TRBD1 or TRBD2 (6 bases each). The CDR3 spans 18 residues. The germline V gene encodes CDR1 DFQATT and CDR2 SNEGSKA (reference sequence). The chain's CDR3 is CSPKGGPRVFGSYDEQFF. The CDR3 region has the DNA TGCAGTCCGAAGGGGGGCCCGAGGGTCTTTGGCTCCTACGATGAGCAGTTCTTC.

CDR3 loop: CASGARTGVNTDTQYF. The CDR3 nucleotides are TGCGCCAGCGGCGCGCGGACAGGGGTAAACACAGATACGCAGTATTTT. The V gene is TRBV10-1, the J gene TRBJ2-3; 9 bases map to TRBD1. Germline V CDR1 and CDR2: WNHNN, SYGVQD (reference sequence). After removal of 8 bases from V and 2 bases from J, the junction contained 11 bases not matched to a gene. CDR3 length: 16 amino acids.

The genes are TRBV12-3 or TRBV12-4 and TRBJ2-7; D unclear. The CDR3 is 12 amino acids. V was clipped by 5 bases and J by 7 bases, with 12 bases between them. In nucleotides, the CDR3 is TGTGCCAGCAGTCAAACGGATTTAGAGCAGTACTTC. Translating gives CASSQTDLEQYF.

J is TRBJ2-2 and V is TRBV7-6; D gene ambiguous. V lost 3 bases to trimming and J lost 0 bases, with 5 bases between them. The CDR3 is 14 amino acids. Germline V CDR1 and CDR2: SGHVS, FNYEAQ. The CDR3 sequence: CASSFGTNTGELFF. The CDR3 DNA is TGTGCCAGCAGCTTTGGGACGAACACCGGGGAGCTGTTTTTT.

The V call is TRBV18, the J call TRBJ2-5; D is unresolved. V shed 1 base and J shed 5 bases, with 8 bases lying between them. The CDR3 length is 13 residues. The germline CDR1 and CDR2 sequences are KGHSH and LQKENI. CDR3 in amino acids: CASSPLGSETQYF. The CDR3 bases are TGTGCCAGCTCACCACTAGGATCGGAGACCCAGTACTTC.

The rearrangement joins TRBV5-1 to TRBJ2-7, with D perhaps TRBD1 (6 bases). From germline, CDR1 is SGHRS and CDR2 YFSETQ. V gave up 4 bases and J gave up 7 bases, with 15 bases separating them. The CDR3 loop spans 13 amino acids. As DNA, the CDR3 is TGCGCCAGCAGCAAGGGGGAGAGGATTGAGCAGTACTTC. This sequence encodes CASSKGERIEQYF.

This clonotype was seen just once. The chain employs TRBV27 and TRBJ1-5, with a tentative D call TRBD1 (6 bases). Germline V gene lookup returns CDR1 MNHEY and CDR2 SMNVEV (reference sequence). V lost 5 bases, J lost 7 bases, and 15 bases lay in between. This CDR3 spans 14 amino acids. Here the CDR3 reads CASSLTGREQPQHF. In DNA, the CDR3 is TGTGCCAGCAGTCTCACAGGGAGAGAACAGCCCCAGCATTTT.

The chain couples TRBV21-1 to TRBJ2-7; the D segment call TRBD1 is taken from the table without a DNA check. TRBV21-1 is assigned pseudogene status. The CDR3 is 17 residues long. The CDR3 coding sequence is TGTGCCAGCAGCCTACACCGCGACAGTCTATGCTCCTACGAGCAGTACTTC. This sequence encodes CASSLHRDSLCSYEQYF.

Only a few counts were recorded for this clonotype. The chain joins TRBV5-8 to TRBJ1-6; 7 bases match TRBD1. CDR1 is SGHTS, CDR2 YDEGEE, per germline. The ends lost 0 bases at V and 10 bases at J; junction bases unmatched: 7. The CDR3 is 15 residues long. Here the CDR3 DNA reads TGTGCCAGCAGCTTGGTAGGGGGCGCACGGTCACCCCTCCACTTT. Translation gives CASSLVGGARSPLHF.

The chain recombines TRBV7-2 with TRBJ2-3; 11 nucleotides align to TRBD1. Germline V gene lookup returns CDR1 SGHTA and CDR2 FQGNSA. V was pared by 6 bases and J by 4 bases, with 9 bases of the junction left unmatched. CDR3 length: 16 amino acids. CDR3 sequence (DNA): TGTGCCAGCAGTATTGCGGGGACAGGGGGTTCAGATACGCAGTATTTT. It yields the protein CASSIAGTGGSDTQYF.

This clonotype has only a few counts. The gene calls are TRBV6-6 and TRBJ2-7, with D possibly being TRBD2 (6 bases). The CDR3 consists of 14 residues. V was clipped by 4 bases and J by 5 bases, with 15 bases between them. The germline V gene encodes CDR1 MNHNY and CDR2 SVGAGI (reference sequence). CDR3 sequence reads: CASSSPVAGNEQYF. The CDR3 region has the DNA TGTGCCAGCAGTTCGCCCGTCGCGGGGAACGAGCAGTACTTC.

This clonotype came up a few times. The CDR3 here is CSAGGRDEQYF. The CDR3 region has the DNA TGCAGTGCCGGAGGGCGCGACGAGCAGTACTTC. The chain carries TRBV20-1 and TRBJ2-7, with D maybe TRBD2 (6 bases). In germline, CDR1 is DFQATT, CDR2 SNEGSKA (reference sequence). Trimming cost V 6 bases and J 5 bases, with 11 bases left between them. CDR3 length: 11 residues.

The CDR3 is CASSQAHTGGAGEQYF. Here the CDR3 DNA reads TGCGCCAGCAGCCAGGCCCACACAGGGGGCGCGGGCGAGCAGTACTTC. This sequence joins TRBV4-1 and TRBJ2-7; TRBD1 agrees at 9 bases. Germline V gene data show CDR1 as MGHRA and CDR2 as YSYEKL. V shed 3 bases, J shed 6 bases, and the junction held 12 bases outside the gene matches. The CDR3 runs to 16 residues.

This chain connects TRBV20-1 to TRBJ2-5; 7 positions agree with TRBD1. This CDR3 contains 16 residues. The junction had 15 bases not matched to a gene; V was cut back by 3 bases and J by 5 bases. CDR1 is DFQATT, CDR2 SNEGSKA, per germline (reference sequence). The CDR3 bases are TGCAGTGCTAGTAGACAGGGTAGTCCGGCGAGGGAGACCCAGTACTTC. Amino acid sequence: CSASRQGSPARETQYF.

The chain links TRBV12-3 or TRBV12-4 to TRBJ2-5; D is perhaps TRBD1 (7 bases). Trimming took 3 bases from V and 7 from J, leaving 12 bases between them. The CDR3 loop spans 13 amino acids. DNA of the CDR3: TGTGCCAGCAGTTTGAGACAGGGAGGGACCCAGTACTTC. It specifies CASSLRQGGTQYF.